This TCR beta chain is from a study of shared clonotypes between healthy human individuals. Trimming took 4 bases from V and 0 from J, leaving 8 bases between them. This CDR3 has 14 residues. Germline values: CDR1 MDHEN, CDR2 SYDVKM. Assay used: immunoSEQ multiplex PCR; TCRdb lists only in-frame clones, some missing. Of 1,400,000 or so clones listed, 98% are singletons. This sequence originates from a man younger than 45 in good health. The specimen sequenced was naive CD4+ T cells sorted from blood. Subset noted: CD45RA+ positively selected. The rearrangement uses TRBV28 and TRBJ2-3; perhaps TRBD2 as D (6 bases). This chain's CDR3 is CASSSSGSTDTQYF. CDR3 in DNA: TGTGCCAGCAGTTCAAGCGGGAGCACAGATACGCAGTATTTT. The full variable domain, its missing parts supplied by reference TRBV28 and TRBJ2-3, is DVKVTQSSRYLVKRTGEKVFLECVQDMDHENMFWYRQDPGLGLRLIYFSYDVKMKEKGDIPEGYSVSREKKERFSLILESASTNQTSMYLCASSSSGSTDTQYFGPGTRLTVL.